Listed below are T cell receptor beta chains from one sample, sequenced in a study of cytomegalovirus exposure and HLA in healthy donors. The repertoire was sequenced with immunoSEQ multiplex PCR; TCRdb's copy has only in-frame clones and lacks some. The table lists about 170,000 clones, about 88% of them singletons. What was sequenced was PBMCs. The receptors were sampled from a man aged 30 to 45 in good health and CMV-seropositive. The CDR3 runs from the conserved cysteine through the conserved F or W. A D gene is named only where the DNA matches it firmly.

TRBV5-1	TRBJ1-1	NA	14	TGCGCCAGCAGCCCCCGGACACTTAACACTGAAGCTTTCTTT	CASSPRTLNTEAFF
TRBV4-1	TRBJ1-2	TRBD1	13	TGCGCCAGCAGCCATGGGACAGGGAACGGCTACACCTTC	CASSHGTGNGYTF
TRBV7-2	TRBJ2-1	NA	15	TGTGCCAGCAGCTTGACCTGGGCCCAATACAATGAGCAGTTCTTC	CASSLTWAQYNEQFF
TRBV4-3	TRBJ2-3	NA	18	TGCGCCAGCAGCCAAGATCTTTGGGGGGAGGAGAGCACAGATACGCAGTATTTT	CASSQDLWGEESTDTQYF
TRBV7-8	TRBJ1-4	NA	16	TGTGCCAGCAGCTTAGGAATCCGACAGTGGGCTGAAAAACTGTTTTTT	CASSLGIRQWAEKLFF
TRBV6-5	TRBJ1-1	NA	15	TGTGCCAGCAGCTATATGTGGGGCGGGGACACTGAAGCTTTCTTT	CASSYMWGGDTEAFF
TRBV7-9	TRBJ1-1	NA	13	TGTGCCAGCAGCTCGGGGTTTGCCACTGAAGCTTTCTTT	CASSSGFATEAFF
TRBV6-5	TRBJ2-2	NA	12	TGTGCCAGCAGTCTAGGGGCCGGGGAGCTGTTTTTT	CASSLGAGELFF
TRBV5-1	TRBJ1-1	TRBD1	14	TGCGCCAGCAGCTTGGTGGGTCAGGGGGCTGAAGCTTTCTTT	CASSLVGQGAEAFF
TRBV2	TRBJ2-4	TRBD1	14	TGTGCCAGCAGCGCGACAGGGGCCAAAAACATTCAGTACTTC	CASSATGAKNIQYF
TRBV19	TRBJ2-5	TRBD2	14	TGTGCCAGTAGTAACGGGAGGGCAGGGAAGACCCAGTACTTC	CASSNGRAGKTQYF
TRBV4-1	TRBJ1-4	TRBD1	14	TGCGCCAGCAGCCAGGGACAGTTTAATGAAAAACTGTTTTTT	CASSQGQFNEKLFF
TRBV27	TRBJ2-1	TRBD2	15	TGTGCCAGCAGGCTAGAGATGAGCGGGGCGAATGAGCAGTTCTTC	CASRLEMSGANEQFF
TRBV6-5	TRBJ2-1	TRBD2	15	TGTGCCAGCAGCATAGCGGGAGAGGGCTACAATGAGCAGTTCTTC	CASSIAGEGYNEQFF
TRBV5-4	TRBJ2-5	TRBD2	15	TGTGCCAGCAGCTTGGTTGCGGGAGGGCCCGAGACCCAGTACTTC	CASSLVAGGPETQYF
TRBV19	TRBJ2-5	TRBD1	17	TGTGCCAGTAGTATAATCTTCGAGGACAGGGGTACAGAGACCCAGTACTTC	CASSIIFEDRGTETQYF
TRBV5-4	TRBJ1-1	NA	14	TGTGCCAGCAGCTCGCCCGACAGGTTCACTGAAGCTTTCTTT	CASSSPDRFTEAFF